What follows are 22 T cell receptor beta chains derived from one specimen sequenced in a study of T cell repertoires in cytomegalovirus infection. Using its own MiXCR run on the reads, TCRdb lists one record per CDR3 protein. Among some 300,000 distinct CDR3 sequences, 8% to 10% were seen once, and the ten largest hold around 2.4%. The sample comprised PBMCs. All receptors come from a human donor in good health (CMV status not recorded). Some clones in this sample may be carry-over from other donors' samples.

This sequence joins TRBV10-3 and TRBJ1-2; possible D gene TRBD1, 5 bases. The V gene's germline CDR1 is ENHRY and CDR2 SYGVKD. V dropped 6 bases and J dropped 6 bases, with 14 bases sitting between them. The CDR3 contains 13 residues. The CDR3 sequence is CAIRGGGEHGYTF. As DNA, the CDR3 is TGTGCCATCAGGGGCGGGGGTGAACATGGCTACACCTTC.

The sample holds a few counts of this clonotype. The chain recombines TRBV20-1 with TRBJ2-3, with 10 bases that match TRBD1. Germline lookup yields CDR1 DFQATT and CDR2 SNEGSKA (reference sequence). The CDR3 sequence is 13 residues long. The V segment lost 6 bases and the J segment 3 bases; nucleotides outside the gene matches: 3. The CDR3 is CSAAGQGTDTQYF. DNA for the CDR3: TGCAGTGCGGCGGGACAGGGGACAGATACGCAGTATTTT.

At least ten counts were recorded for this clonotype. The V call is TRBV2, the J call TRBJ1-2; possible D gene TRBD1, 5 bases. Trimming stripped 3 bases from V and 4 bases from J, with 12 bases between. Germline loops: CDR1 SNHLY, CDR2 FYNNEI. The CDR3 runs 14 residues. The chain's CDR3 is CASSEGRGGYGYTF. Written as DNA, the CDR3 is TGTGCCAGCAGTGAGGGAAGGGGAGGCTATGGCTACACCTTC.

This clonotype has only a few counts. CDR3 protein: CASSRLAGGSSSYNEQFF. The DNA for the CDR3 is TGCGCCAGCAGCCGCCTAGCGGGGGGCTCGAGCTCCTACAATGAGCAGTTCTTC. The chain is built from TRBV5-1 and TRBJ2-1; 11 bases are shared with TRBD2. The CDR3 runs to 18 residues. V was clipped by 4 bases and J by 0 bases; unmatched bases: 9. Per germline, CDR1 SGHRS and CDR2 YFSETQ.

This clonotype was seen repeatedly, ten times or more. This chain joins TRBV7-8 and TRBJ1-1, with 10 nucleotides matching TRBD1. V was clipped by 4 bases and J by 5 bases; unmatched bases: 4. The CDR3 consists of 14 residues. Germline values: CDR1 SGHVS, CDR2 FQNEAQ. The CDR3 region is CASSSDRGRTEAFF. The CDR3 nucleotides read TGTGCCAGCAGCTCCGACAGGGGGCGGACTGAAGCTTTCTTT.

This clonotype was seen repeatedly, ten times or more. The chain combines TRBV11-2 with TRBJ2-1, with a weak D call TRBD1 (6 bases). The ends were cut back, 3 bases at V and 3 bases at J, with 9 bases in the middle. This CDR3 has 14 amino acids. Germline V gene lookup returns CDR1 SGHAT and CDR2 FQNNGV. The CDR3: CASSFLTGYNEQFF. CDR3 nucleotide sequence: TGTGCCAGCAGCTTCTTGACAGGCTACAATGAGCAGTTCTTC.

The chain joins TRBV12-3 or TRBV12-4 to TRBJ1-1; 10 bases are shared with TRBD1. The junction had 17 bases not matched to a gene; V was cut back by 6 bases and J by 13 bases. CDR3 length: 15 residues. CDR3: CASSPITRDRGKFFF. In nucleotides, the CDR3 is TGTGCCAGCAGCCCAATCACCCGGGACAGGGGAAAGTTTTTCTTT.

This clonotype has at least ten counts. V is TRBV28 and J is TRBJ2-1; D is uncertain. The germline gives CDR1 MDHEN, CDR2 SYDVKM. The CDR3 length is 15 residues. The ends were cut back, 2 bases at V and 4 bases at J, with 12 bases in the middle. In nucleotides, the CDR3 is TGTGCCAGCAGTTTACCAGGCCTTGAATACAATGAGCAGTTCTTC. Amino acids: CASSLPGLEYNEQFF. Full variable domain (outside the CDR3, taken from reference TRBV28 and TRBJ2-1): DVKVTQSSRYLVKRTGEKVFLECVQDMDHENMFWYRQDPGLGLRLIYFSYDVKMKEKGDIPEGYSVSREKKERFSLILESASTNQTSMYLCASSLPGLEYNEQFFGPGTRLTVL.

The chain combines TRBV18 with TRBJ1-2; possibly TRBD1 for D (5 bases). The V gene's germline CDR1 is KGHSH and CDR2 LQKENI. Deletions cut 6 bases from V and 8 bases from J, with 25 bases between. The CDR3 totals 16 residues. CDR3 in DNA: TGTGCCAGCTCCCCCATAGGCGGGACGCAAAAGGGAGGCTACACCTTC. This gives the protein CASSPIGGTQKGGYTF.

This CDR3 reads CSAVLWGGRETQYF. The DNA of the CDR3 is TGCAGTGCTGTGCTTTGGGGGGGCCGGGAGACCCAGTACTTC. This chain joins TRBV20-1 and TRBJ2-5; D is possibly TRBD2 (7 bases). The CDR3 has 14 residues. V was shortened by 5 bases and J by 5 bases, with 18 bases between the two germline ends. Per the germline V gene, CDR1 is DFQATT and CDR2 is SNEGSKA (reference sequence).

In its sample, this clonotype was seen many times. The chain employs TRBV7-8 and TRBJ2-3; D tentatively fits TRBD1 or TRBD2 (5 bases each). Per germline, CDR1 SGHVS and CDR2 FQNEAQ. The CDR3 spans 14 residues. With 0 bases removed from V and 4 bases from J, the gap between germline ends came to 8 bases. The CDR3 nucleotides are TGTGCCAGCAGCTTAGCGGGGGTGGCAGATACGCAGTATTTT. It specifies CASSLAGVADTQYF.

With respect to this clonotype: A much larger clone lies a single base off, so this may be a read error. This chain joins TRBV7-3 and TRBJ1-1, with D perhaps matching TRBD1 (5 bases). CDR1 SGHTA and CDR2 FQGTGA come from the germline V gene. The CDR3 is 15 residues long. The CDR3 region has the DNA TGTGCCAGCGGCTTAGACGGGGCAGGGAACACTGAAGCTTTCTTT. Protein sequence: CASGLDGAGNTEAFF. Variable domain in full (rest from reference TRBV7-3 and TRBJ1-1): GAGVSQTPSNKVTEKGKYVELRCDPISGHTALYWYRQSLGQGPEFLIYFQGTGAADDSGLPNDRFFAVRPEGSVSTLKIQRTERGDSAVYLCASGLDGAGNTEAFFGQGTRLTVV.

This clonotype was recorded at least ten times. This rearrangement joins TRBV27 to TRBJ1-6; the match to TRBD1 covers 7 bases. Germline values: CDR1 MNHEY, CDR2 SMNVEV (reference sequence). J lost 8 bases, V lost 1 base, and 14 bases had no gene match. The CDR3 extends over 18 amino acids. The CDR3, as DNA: TGTGCCAGCAGTTTATTCCCTGTTCAGGGGGTTATGCATTCACCCCTCCACTTT. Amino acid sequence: CASSLFPVQGVMHSPLHF.

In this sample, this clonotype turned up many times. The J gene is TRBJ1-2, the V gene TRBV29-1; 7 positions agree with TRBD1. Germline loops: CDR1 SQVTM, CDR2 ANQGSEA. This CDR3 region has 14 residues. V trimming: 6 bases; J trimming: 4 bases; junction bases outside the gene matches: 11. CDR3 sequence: CSVGGDRNIYGYTF. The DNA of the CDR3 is TGCAGCGTAGGAGGGGACAGAAATATCTATGGCTACACCTTC.

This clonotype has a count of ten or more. This chain's CDR3 is CASRKDFYEQYF. DNA of the CDR3: TGTGCCAGCAGGAAAGACTTCTACGAGCAGTACTTC. The chain joins TRBV7-9 to TRBJ2-7; D unresolved. CDR1 and CDR2 from the germline V gene are SEHNR and FQNEAQ (reference sequence). V was cut by 6 bases and J by 3 bases, with 9 bases left in between. CDR3 length equals 12 residues. Variable domain in full (rest from reference TRBV7-9 and TRBJ2-7): DTGVSQNPRHKITKRGQNVTFRCDPISEHNRLYWYRQTLGQGPEFLTYFQNEAQLEKSRLLSDRFSAERPKGSFSTLEIQRTEQGDSAMYLCASRKDFYEQYFGPGTRLTVT.

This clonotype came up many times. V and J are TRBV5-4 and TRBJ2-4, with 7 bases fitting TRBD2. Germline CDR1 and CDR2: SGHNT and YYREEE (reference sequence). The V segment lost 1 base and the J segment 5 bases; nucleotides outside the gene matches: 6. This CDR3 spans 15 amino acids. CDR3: CASSLLPGGENIQYF. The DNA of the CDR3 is TGTGCCAGCAGCTTGTTGCCGGGGGGAGAAAACATTCAGTACTTC. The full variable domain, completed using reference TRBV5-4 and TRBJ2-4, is ETGVTQSPTHLIKTRGQQVTLRCSSQSGHNTVSWYQQALGQGPQFIFQYYREEENGRGNFPPRFSGLQFPNYSSELNVNALELDDSALYLCASSLLPGGENIQYFGAGTRLSVL.

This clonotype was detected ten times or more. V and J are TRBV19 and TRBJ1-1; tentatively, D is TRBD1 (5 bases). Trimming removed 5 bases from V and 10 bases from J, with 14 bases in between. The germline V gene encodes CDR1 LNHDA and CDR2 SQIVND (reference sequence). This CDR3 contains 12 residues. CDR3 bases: TGTGCCAGTAGTTTCAAGGAGGGGAGAGCTTTCTTT. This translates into CASSFKEGRAFF.

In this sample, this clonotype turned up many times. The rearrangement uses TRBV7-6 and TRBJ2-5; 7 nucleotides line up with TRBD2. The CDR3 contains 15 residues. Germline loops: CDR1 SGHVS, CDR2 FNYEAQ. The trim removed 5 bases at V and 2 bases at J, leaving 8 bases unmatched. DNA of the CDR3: TGTGCCAGCAGCCCCCGGGGAGGGCAGCAAGAGACCCAGTACTTC. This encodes CASSPRGGQQETQYF.

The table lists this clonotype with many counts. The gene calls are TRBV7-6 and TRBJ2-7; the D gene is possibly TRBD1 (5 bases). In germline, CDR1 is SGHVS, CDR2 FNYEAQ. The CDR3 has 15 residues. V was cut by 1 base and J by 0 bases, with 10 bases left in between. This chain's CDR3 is CASSLEQGPSYEQYF. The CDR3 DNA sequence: TGTGCCAGCAGCTTAGAGCAGGGTCCCTCCTACGAGCAGTACTTC.

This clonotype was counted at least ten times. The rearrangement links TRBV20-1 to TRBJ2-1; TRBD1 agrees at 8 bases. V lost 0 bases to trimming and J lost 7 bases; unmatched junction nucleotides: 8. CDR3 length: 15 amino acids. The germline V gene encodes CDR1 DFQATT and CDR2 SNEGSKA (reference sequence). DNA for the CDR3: TGCAGTGCTAGAGAGATGCAGGGGGCGAGGAATGAGCAGTTCTTC. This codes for CSAREMQGARNEQFF.

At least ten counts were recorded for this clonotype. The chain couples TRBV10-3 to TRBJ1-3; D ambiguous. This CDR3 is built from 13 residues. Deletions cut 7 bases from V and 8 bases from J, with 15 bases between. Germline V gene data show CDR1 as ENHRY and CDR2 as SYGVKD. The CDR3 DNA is TGTGCCATCACTCCGACCGGTTTGGACACCATATATTTT. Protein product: CAITPTGLDTIYF.

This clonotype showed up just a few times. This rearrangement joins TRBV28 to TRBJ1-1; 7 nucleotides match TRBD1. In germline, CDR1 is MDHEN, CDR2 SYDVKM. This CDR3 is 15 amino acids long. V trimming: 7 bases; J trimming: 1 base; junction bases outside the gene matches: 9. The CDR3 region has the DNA TGTGCCAGCACCCTTCCCGGGACAGAGAACACTGAAGCTTTCTTT. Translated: CASTLPGTENTEAFF. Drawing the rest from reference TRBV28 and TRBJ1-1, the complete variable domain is DVKVTQSSRYLVKRTGEKVFLECVQDMDHENMFWYRQDPGLGLRLIYFSYDVKMKEKGDIPEGYSVSREKKERFSLILESASTNQTSMYLCASTLPGTENTEAFFGQGTRLTVV.